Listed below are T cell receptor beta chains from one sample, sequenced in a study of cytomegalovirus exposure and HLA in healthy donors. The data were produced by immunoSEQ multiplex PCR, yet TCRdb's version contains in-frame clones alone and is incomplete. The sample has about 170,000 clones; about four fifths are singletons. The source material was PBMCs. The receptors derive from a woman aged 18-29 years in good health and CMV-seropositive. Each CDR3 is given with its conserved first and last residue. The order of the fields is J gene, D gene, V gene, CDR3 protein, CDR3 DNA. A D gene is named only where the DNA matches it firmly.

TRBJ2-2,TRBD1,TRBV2,CASSGQGIGELFF,TGTGCCAGCAGCGGACAGGGGATCGGGGAGCTGTTTTTT
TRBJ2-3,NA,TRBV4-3,CASSQDLSADTQYF,TGCGCCAGCAGCCAAGATTTAAGCGCAGATACGCAGTATTTT
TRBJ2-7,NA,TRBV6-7,CASSYRSYEQYF,TGTGCCAGCAGTTACCGGTCCTACGAGCAGTACTTC
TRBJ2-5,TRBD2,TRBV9,CASSVGGNSGGWEETQYF,TGTGCCAGCAGCGTAGGGGGGAATAGCGGGGGTTGGGAAGAGACCCAGTACTTC
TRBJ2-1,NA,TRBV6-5,CATHGMRYNEQFF,TGTGCCACCCACGGTATGCGGTACAATGAGCAGTTCTTC
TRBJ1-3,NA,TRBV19,CASTTPGDSSGNTIYF,TGTGCCAGTACCACTCCCGGGGATAGCTCTGGAAACACCATATATTTT
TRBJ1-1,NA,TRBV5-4,CASSPDRYMNTEAFF,TGTGCCAGCAGCCCGGACAGATACATGAACACTGAAGCTTTCTTT
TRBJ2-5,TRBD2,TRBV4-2,CASSPLAGGRETQYF,TGTGCCAGCAGCCCTCTAGCGGGGGGCCGGGAGACCCAGTACTTC
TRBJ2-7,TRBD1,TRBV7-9,CASSYSGQGDEQYF,TGTGCCAGCAGCTACTCGGGACAGGGGGACGAGCAGTACTTC
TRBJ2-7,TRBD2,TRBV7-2,CASSLGGGGSPYEQYF,TGTGCCAGCAGCTTAGGTGGCGGGGGGTCTCCCTACGAGCAGTACTTC
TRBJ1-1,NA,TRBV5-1,CASSSQGSEAFF,TGCGCCAGCAGCTCTCAGGGCAGTGAAGCTTTCTTT